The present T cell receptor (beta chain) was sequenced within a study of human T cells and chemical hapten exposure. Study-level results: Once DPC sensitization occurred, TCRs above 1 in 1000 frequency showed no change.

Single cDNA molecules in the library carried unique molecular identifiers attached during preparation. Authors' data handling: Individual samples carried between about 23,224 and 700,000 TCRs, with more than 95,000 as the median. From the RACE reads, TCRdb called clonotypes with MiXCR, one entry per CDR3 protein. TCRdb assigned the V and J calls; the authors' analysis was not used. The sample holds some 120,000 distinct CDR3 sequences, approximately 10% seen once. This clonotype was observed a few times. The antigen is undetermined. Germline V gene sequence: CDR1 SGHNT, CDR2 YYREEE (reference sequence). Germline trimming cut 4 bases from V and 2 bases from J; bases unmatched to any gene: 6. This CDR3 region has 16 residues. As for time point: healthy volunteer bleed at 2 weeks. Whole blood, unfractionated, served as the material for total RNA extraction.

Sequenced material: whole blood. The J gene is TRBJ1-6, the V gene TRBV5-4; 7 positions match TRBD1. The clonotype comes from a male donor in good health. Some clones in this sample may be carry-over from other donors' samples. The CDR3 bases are TGTGCCAGCAGCGGAACAGGGGATACCTATAATTCACCCCTCCACTTT. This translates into CASSGTGDTYNSPLHF.